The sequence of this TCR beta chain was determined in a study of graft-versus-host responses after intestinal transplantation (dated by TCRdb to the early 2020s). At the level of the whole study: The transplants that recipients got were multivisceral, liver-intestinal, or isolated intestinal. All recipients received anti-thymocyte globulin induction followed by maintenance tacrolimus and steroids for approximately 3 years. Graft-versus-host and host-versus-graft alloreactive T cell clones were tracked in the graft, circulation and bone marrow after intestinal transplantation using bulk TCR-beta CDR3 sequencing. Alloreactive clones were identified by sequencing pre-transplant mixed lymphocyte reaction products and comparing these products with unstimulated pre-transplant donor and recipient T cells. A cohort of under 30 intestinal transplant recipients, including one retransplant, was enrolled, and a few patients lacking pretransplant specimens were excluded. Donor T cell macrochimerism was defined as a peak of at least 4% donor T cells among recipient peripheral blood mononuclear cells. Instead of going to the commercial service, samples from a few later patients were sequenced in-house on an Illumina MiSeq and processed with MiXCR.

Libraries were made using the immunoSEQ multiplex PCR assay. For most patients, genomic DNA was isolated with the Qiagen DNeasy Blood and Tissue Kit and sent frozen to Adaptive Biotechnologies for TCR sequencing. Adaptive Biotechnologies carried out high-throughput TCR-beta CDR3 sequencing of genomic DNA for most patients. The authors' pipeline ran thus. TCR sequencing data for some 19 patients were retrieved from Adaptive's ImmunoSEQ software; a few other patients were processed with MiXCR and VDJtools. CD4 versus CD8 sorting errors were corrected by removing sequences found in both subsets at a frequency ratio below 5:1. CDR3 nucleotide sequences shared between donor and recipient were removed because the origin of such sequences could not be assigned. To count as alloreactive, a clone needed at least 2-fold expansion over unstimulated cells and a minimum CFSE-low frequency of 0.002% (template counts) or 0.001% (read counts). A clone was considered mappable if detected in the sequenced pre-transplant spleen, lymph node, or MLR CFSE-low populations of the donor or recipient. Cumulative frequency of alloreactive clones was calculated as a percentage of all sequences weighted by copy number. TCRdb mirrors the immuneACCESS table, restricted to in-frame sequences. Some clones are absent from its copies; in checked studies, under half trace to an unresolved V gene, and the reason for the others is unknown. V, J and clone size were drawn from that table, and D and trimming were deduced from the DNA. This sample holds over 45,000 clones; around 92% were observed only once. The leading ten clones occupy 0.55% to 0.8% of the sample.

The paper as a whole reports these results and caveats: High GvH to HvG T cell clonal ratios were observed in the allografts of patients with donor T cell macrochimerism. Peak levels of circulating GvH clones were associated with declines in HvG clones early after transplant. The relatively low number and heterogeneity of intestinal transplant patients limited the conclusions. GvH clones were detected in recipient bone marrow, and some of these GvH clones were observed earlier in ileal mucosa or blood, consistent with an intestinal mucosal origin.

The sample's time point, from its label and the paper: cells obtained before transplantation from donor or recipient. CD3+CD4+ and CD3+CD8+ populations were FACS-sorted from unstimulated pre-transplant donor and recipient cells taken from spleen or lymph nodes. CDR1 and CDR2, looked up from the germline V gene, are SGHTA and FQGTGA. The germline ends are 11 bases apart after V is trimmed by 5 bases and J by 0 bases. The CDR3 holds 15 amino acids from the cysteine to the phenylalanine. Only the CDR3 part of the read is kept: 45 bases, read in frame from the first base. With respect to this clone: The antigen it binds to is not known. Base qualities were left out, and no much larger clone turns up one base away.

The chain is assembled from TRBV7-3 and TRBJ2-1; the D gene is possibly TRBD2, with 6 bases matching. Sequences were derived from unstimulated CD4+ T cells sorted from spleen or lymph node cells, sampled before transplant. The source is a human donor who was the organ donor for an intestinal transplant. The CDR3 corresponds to CASSQLATSYNEQFF. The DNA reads TGTGCCAGCAGCCAGCTAGCGACCTCCTACAATGAGCAGTTCTTC.